This is a list of T cell receptor beta chains from one sample in a study of post-analysis software for immune sequencing data. Each CDR3 protein gets one entry after TCRdb re-called the PCR reads with MiXCR. The data hold hundreds of thousands of distinct CDR3 sequences, with 30% to 45% observed a single time. Sequencing was carried out using blood. All receptors come from a girl aged 10-17 years with multiple sclerosis. Each CDR3 is given with its conserved first and last residue. Each record gives: V gene, D gene, clone size, J gene, CDR3 protein, CDR3 DNA. The D gene is left open where the match is weak. Only part of the rows carry a size: once, few, many, or a class if the clone is expanded.

TRBV7-2,-,-,TRBJ2-7,CASSRTFSYEQYF,TGTGCCAGCAGCCGGACGTTTTCCTACGAGCAGTACTTC
TRBV7-9,-,-,TRBJ1-1,CASSNPADASAFF,TGTGCCAGCAGCAACCCGGCCGACGCTAGCGCTTTCTTT
TRBV2,TRBD1,-,TRBJ2-1,CASRGDRGYNEQFF,TGTGCCAGCAGGGGGGACAGGGGTTACAATGAGCAGTTCTTC
TRBV3-1,-,few,TRBJ2-4,CASSQPRDNNALAKNIQYF,TGTGCCAGCAGCCAACCTCGGGACAACAACGCTCTAGCCAAAAACATTCAGTACTTC
TRBV15,-,once,TRBJ2-2,CATGRSRTTNTGELFF,TGTGCCACCGGCAGGAGCAGGACTACGAACACCGGGGAGCTGTTTTTT
TRBV5-5,-,-,TRBJ1-2,CASIARPRRYYGYTF,TGTGCCAGCATCGCCCGCCCGAGGCGTTACTATGGCTACACCTTC
TRBV5-1,TRBD1,-,TRBJ2-3,CASSSRTGGIDTQYF,TGCGCCAGCAGCTCTAGGACAGGGGGCATAGATACGCAGTATTTT
TRBV12-3/TRBV12-4,-,-,TRBJ2-7,CASSSGPLTYEQYF,TGTGCCAGCAGTTCAGGGCCGCTTACCTACGAGCAGTACTTC
TRBV20-1,TRBD1,few,TRBJ2-1,CSAPRTGDYNEQFF,TGCAGTGCGCCTCGGACAGGGGACTACAATGAGCAGTTCTTC
TRBV6-2/TRBV6-3,-,-,TRBJ1-2,CASSYSNAEDGYTF,TGTGCCAGCAGTTACTCGAACGCGGAGGACGGCTACACCTTC
TRBV5-1,TRBD2,-,TRBJ2-4,CASSRVGGDIQYF,TGCGCCAGCAGTCGTGTCGGGGGGGACATTCAGTACTTC
TRBV6-6,-,many,TRBJ1-2,CASSSTGGGGYGYTF,TGTGCCAGCAGTTCCACCGGGGGGGGTGGTTATGGCTACACCTTC
TRBV10-2,-,-,TRBJ2-7,CASKQGVYEQYF,TGCGCCAGCAAACAAGGAGTCTACGAGCAGTACTTC
TRBV7-2,TRBD2,few,TRBJ2-5,CASSSFWVAGGRETQYF,TGTGCCAGCAGCTCTTTTTGGGTAGCGGGGGGAAGAGAGACCCAGTACTTC
TRBV5-1,-,-,TRBJ2-1,CTSSLGSLDSEQFF,TGCACCAGCAGCTTAGGGAGCCTAGACAGTGAGCAGTTCTTC
TRBV12-3/TRBV12-4,-,-,TRBJ1-2,CASGPGGAYGYTF,TGTGCCAGCGGGCCCGGGGGGGCCTATGGCTACACCTTC
TRBV29-1,-,few,TRBJ2-4,CSGGDPKNIQYF,TGCAGCGGCGGGGACCCCAAAAACATTCAGTACTTC
TRBV7-9,-,once,TRBJ2-4,CASSLRWEGKNIQYF,TGTGCCAGCAGCTTAAGATGGGAAGGCAAAAACATTCAGTACTTC
TRBV20-1,-,-,TRBJ1-2,CSASTSDLGYTF,TGCAGTGCTAGTACGTCGGACCTCGGCTACACCTTC
TRBV9,-,-,TRBJ2-3,CASSVGTRGSTDTQYF,TGTGCCAGCAGCGTAGGAACCAGGGGTAGCACAGATACGCAGTATTTT
TRBV12-3/TRBV12-4,-,-,TRBJ1-2,CASSYLLGGYTF,TGTGCCAGCAGCTACCTCCTGGGAGGCTACACCTTC
TRBV9,TRBD1,many,TRBJ2-5,CASSVQDRPRETQYF,TGTGCCAGCAGCGTACAGGACAGGCCTCGGGAGACCCAGTACTTC
TRBV7-2,TRBD1,-,TRBJ2-7,CASSSDRNSYEQYF,TGTGCCAGCAGTTCGGACAGGAATTCCTACGAGCAGTACTTC
TRBV20-1,-,-,TRBJ1-1,CSAPLGVDTEAFF,TGCAGTGCCCCCCTCGGCGTGGACACTGAAGCTTTCTTT
TRBV3-1,TRBD1,-,TRBJ1-4,CASSQGQSNEKLFF,TGTGCCAGCAGCCAGGGACAGAGTAATGAAAAACTGTTTTTT
TRBV5-6,-,-,TRBJ2-1,CASRPRRARPYNEQFF,TGTGCCAGCAGACCAAGAAGGGCTAGACCCTACAATGAGCAGTTCTTC
TRBV12-3/TRBV12-4,-,-,TRBJ2-7,CASSLTSPTYEQYF,TGTGCCAGCAGTTTAACTAGCCCTACCTACGAGCAGTACTTC
TRBV27,-,-,TRBJ1-2,CASSRGPLGYGYTF,TGTGCCAGCAGTCGGGGCCCCTTGGGCTATGGCTACACCTTC
TRBV12-3/TRBV12-4,-,few,TRBJ1-5,CASSFGGGVQPQHF,TGTGCCAGCAGTTTTGGGGGAGGGGTTCAGCCCCAGCATTTT
TRBV28,-,-,TRBJ2-7,CASSLREDEQYF,TGTGCCAGCAGTTTAAGGGAGGACGAGCAGTACTTC
TRBV4-1,-,-,TRBJ2-5,CASSQDPPSHPFQETQYF,TGCGCCAGCAGCCAAGATCCGCCTAGCCACCCCTTCCAAGAGACCCAGTACTTC
TRBV28,TRBD2,-,TRBJ2-5,CASSEPGLLLTRTQYF,TGTGCCAGCAGTGAGCCGGGACTACTGCTTACGCGGACCCAGTACTTC
TRBV6-6,TRBD1,-,TRBJ2-4,CASSLRQGVVDIQYF,TGTGCCAGCAGTTTAAGACAGGGTGTTGTTGACATTCAGTACTTC
TRBV6-2/TRBV6-3,-,-,TRBJ2-7,CATTRGFYEQYF,TGTGCCACCACCCGGGGGTTCTACGAGCAGTACTTC
TRBV20-1,-,few,TRBJ2-5,CSALGRQETQYF,TGCAGTGCACTAGGACGACAAGAGACCCAGTACTTC
TRBV11-2,TRBD1,-,TRBJ2-5,CASSNPGQGPPGETQYF,TGTGCCAGCAGCAACCCGGGACAGGGCCCTCCCGGGGAGACCCAGTACTTC
TRBV12-3/TRBV12-4,TRBD1,-,TRBJ2-5,CASSLGTGGKETQYF,TGTGCCAGCAGTTTGGGGACAGGGGGCAAAGAGACCCAGTACTTC
TRBV6-1,TRBD1,few,TRBJ1-1,CASRRRQGGRTEAFF,TGTGCCAGCAGAAGACGACAGGGGGGAAGGACTGAAGCTTTCTTT
TRBV12-3/TRBV12-4,TRBD1,-,TRBJ1-2,CASSPDRAGYTF,TGTGCCAGCAGTCCGGACAGGGCTGGCTACACCTTC
TRBV5-1,-,-,TRBJ2-2,CASSTGGSISGELFF,TGCGCCAGCAGCACGGGGGGCAGTATAAGCGGGGAGCTGTTTTTT
TRBV6-2/TRBV6-3,-,many,TRBJ1-6,CASSYYNRHVDGSPLHF,TGTGCCAGCAGTTACTACAATCGACACGTTGACGGGTCACCCCTCCACTTT
TRBV6-2/TRBV6-3,TRBD1,-,TRBJ2-1,CASSLFPGQLYNEQFF,TGTGCCAGCAGTTTGTTTCCGGGACAGCTCTACAATGAGCAGTTCTTC
TRBV7-9,-,few,TRBJ2-7,CASSRPGVWPSSYEQYF,TGTGCCAGCAGCCGTCCGGGCGTGTGGCCGAGCTCCTACGAGCAGTACTTC
TRBV6-2/TRBV6-3,-,-,TRBJ2-2,CASSPFERIGGELFF,TGTGCCAGCAGTCCCTTCGAAAGAATAGGCGGGGAGCTGTTTTTT
TRBV7-9,-,-,TRBJ2-1,CASSLSSRGLGFYNEQFF,TGTGCCAGCAGCCTAAGTAGCAGGGGACTTGGATTCTACAATGAGCAGTTCTTC
TRBV12-3/TRBV12-4,TRBD2,-,TRBJ2-3,CASSHRRTSGGLRARADTQYF,TGTGCCAGCAGTCATAGGAGGACTAGCGGGGGCCTCCGTGCGAGAGCAGATACGCAGTATTTT
TRBV12-3/TRBV12-4,TRBD2,-,TRBJ2-3,CASSSPSTSGGDTQYF,TGTGCCAGCAGCTCTCCGTCCACTAGCGGGGGAGATACGCAGTATTTT
TRBV7-9,-,-,TRBJ2-7,CASSLVVATAASGEQYF,TGTGCCAGCAGCTTAGTGGTTGCGACGGCGGCTTCTGGCGAGCAGTACTTC
TRBV3-1,-,-,TRBJ2-5,CASSQARAQETQYF,TGTGCCAGCAGCCAAGCACGGGCCCAAGAGACCCAGTACTTC
TRBV12-3/TRBV12-4,TRBD2,-,TRBJ2-7,CASSFLIGNVAGANYEQYF,TGTGCCAGCAGTTTTTTAATTGGGAACGTAGCGGGGGCGAACTACGAGCAGTACTTC
TRBV4-1,TRBD2,-,TRBJ2-4,CASSQPAASGGTKNIQYF,TGCGCCAGCAGCCAGCCGGCGGCTAGCGGGGGAACCAAAAACATTCAGTACTTC
TRBV19,-,-,TRBJ1-2,CASSSGTSGFGYTF,TGTGCCAGTAGCTCCGGGACCTCCGGCTTTGGCTACACCTTC
TRBV20-1,TRBD2,once,TRBJ2-4,CSARTGGGSKNIQYF,TGCAGTGCTAGGACCGGGGGAGGGTCCAAAAACATTCAGTACTTC
TRBV12-3/TRBV12-4,-,-,TRBJ1-6,CASRMGPPPPHF,TGTGCCAGCAGGATGGGACCACCACCCCCCCACTTT
TRBV27,TRBD1,-,TRBJ1-2,CASSFNQGAEPYGYTF,TGTGCCAGCAGTTTCAATCAGGGGGCCGAGCCCTATGGCTACACCTTC
TRBV20-1,-,-,TRBJ1-2,CSARDLGSWGRVTLGGYGYTF,TGCAGTGCTAGAGATTTAGGGAGTTGGGGCAGGGTAACCCTTGGGGGGTATGGCTACACCTTC
TRBV29-1,TRBD2,-,TRBJ2-3,CSVFLRGAFTDTQYF,TGCAGCGTCTTCTTGCGGGGGGCATTCACAGATACGCAGTATTTT
TRBV5-1,-,few,TRBJ2-1,CASSWGVTHNEQFF,TGCGCCAGCAGCTGGGGGGTAACCCACAATGAGCAGTTCTTC
TRBV6-5,TRBD1,-,TRBJ2-5,CASRPGTVQETQYF,TGTGCCAGCAGGCCCGGGACAGTACAAGAGACCCAGTACTTC
TRBV12-3/TRBV12-4,TRBD2,few,TRBJ2-1,CASYQRGRYNEQFF,TGTGCCAGTTACCAGCGCGGGAGATACAATGAGCAGTTCTTC